This TCR beta chain was recorded in a study of blood T cell repertoires in COVID-19. Study overall: Nucleic acid was either cDNA or gDNA, and it came from T cells, B-cell-depleted T cells, or PBMCs.

V was pared by 5 bases and J by 2 bases, with 4 bases of the junction left unmatched. Germline V gene sequence: CDR1 MNHEY, CDR2 SMNVEV (reference sequence). This CDR3 region has 14 residues. As originally analysed: It was from reference gene primer amplification that nucleated cell counts were estimated. Clones were sequenced by immunoSEQ multiplex PCR, and TCRdb holds only the in-frame ones, with some missing. That table is the source of V, J and clone size, and D and trimming were worked out from the DNA. The profile shows 200,000 or so clones, 70% to 90% of them singletons. The rearrangement uses TRBV27 and TRBJ2-3, with 7 bases lining up with TRBD1. The sequenced material came from peripheral blood. The TCR originated in an elderly man with acute or convalescent COVID-19. CDR3 residues: CASSPGTDTDTQYF. In DNA, the CDR3 is TGTGCCAGCAGTCCCGGGACAGACACAGATACGCAGTATTTT.